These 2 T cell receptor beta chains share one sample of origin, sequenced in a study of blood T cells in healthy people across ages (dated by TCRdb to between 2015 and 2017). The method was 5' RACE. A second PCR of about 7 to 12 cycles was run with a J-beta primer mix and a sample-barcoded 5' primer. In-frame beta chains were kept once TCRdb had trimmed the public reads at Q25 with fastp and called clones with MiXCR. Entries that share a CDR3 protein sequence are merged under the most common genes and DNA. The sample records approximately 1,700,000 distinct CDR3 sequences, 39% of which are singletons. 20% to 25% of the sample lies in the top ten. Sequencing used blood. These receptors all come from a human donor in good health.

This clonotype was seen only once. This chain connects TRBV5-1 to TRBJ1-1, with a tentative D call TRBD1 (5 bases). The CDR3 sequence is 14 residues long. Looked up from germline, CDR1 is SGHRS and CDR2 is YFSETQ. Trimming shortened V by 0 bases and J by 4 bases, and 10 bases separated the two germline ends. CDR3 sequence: CASSLAIGGTEAFF. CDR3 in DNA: TGCGCCAGCAGCTTGGCCATCGGGGGCACTGAAGCTTTCTTT.

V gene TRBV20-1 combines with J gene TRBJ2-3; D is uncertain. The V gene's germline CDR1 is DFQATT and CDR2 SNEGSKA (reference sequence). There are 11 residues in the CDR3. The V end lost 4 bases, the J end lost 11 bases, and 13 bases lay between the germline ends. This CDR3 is CSAIFASVQYF. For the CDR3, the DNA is TGCAGTGCTATCTTTGCCAGTGTGCAGTATTTT.